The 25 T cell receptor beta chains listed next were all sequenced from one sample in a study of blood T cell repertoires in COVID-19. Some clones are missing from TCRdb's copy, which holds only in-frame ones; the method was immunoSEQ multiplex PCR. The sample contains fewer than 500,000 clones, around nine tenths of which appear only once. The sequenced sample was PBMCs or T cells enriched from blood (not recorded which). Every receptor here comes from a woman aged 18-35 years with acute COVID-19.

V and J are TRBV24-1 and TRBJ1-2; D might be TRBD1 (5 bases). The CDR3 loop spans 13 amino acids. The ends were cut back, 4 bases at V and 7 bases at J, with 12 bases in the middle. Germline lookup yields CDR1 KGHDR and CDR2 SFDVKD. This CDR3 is CATSEPGKAGYTF. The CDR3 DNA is TGTGCCACCAGTGAGCCAGGGAAGGCTGGCTACACCTTC.

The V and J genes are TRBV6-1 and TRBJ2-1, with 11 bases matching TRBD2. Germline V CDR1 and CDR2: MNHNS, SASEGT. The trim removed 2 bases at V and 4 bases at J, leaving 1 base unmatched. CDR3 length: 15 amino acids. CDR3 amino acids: CASSELAGGYNEQFF. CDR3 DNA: TGTGCCAGCAGTGAACTAGCGGGGGGATACAATGAGCAGTTCTTC.

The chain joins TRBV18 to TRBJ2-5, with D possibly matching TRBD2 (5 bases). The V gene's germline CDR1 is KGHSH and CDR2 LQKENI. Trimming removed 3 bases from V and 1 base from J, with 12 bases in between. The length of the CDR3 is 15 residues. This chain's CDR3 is CASSPLSGVQETQYF. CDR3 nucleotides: TGTGCCAGCTCACCGCTCAGCGGAGTCCAAGAGACCCAGTACTTC.

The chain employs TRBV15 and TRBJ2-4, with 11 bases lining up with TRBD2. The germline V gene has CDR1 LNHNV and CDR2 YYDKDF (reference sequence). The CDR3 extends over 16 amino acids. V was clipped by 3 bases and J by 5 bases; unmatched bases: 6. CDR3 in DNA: TGTGCCACCAGCAGGATAGCGGGGGGGCTGGAAAACATTCAGTACTTC. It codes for CATSRIAGGLENIQYF.

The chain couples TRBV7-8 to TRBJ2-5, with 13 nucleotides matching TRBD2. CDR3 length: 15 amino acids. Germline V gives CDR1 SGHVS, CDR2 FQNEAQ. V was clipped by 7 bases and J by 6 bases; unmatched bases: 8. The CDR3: CASTQTSGRGKTQYF. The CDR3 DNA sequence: TGTGCCAGCACCCAAACTAGCGGGAGGGGGAAGACCCAGTACTTC. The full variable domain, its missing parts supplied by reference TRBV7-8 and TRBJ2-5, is GAGVSQSPRYKVAKRGQDVALRCDPISGHVSLFWYQQALGQGPEFLTYFQNEAQLDKSGLPSDRFFAERPEGSVSTLKIQRTQQEDSAVYLCASTQTSGRGKTQYFGPGTRLLVL.

This chain's CDR3 is CASSRSGSDYEQYF. In nucleotides, the CDR3 is TGCGCCAGCAGCCGGTCAGGTTCGGACTACGAGCAGTACTTC. The chain has TRBV4-1 and TRBJ2-7; D uncertain. This CDR3 contains 14 residues. Trimming pared 4 bases from V and 3 bases from J, leaving 13 bases between. CDR1 is MGHRA and CDR2 is YSYEKL in the germline V gene.

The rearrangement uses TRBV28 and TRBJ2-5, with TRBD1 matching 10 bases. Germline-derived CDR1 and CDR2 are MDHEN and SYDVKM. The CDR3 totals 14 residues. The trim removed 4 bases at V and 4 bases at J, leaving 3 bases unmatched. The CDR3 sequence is CASSSGTGVETQYF. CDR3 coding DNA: TGTGCCAGCAGTTCCGGGACAGGGGTAGAGACCCAGTACTTC.

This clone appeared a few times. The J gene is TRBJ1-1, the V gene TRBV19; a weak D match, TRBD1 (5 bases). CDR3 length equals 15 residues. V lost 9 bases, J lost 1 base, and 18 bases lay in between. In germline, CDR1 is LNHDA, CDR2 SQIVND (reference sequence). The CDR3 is CASSLGAISNTEAFF. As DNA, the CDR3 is TGTGCCAGCAGCTTAGGGGCGATATCGAACACTGAAGCTTTCTTT.

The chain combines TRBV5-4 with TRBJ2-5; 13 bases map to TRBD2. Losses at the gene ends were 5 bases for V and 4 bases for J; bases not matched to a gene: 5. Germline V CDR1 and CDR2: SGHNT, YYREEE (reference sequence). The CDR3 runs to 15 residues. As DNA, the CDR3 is TGTGCCAGCAGGACCGGACTAGCGGGAGTAGAGACCCAGTACTTC. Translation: CASRTGLAGVETQYF.

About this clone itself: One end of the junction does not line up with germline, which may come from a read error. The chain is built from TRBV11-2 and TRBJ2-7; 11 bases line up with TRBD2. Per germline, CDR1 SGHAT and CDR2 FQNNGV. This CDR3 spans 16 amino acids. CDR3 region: CVSSLGTSGSSYEQYF. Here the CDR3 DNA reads TGTGTCAGCAGCTTAGGGACTAGCGGTAGCTCCTACGAGCAGTACTTC.

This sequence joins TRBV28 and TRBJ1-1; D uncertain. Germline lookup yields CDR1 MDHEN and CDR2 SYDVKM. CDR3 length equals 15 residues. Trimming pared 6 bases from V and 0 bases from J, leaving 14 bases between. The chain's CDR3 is CASSLMGAMNTEAFF. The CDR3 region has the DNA TGTGCCAGCAGCTTGATGGGCGCTATGAACACTGAAGCTTTCTTT.

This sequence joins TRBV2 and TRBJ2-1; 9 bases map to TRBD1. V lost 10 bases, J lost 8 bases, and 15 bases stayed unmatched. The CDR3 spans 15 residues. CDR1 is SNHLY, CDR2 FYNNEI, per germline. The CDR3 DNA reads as TGTGCCACCCCAGTTTCGGACAGGGGAGTCCATGAGCAGTTCTTC. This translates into CATPVSDRGVHEQFF.

The CDR3: CASSGGSGSFSYEQYF. The DNA for the CDR3 is TGTGCCAGCAGTGGGGGTAGCGGGAGCTTCTCCTACGAGCAGTACTTC. The V and J genes are TRBV28 and TRBJ2-7; 9 bases line up with TRBD2. The ends lost 5 bases at V and 0 bases at J; junction bases unmatched: 8. The CDR3 contains 16 residues. Germline CDR1 MDHEN, CDR2 SYDVKM.

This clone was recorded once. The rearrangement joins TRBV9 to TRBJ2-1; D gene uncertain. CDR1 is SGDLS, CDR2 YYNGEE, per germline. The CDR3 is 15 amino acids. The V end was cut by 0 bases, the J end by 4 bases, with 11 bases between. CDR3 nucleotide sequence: TGTGCCAGCAGCGTAGGAACGGGTTCGTACAATGAGCAGTTCTTC. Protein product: CASSVGTGSYNEQFF.

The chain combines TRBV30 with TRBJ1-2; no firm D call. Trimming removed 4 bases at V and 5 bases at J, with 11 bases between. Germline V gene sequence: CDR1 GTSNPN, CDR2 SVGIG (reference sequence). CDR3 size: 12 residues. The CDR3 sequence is CAWNGGEYGYTF. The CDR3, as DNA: TGTGCCTGGAATGGCGGAGAGTATGGCTACACCTTC.

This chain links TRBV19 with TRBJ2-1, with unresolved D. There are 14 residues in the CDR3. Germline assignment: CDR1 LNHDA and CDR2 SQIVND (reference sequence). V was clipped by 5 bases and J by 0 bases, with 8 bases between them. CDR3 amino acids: CASSLGSSYNEQFF. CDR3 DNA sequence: TGTGCCAGTAGTCTGGGCAGCTCCTACAATGAGCAGTTCTTC.

For the CDR3, the DNA is TGTGCCAGCAGTTTATCGAGGCGGGTCTACGAGCAGTACTTC. Protein: CASSLSRRVYEQYF. The chain links TRBV27 to TRBJ2-7; D possibly corresponds to TRBD2 (5 bases). The CDR3 consists of 14 residues. Looked up from germline, CDR1 is MNHEY and CDR2 is SMNVEV (reference sequence). Deletions cut 0 bases from V and 3 bases from J, with 9 bases between.

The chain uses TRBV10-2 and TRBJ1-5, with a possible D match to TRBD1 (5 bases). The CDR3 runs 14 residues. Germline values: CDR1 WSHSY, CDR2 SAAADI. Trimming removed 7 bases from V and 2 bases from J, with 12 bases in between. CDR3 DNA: TGCGCCAGCAAGCTGGGGCGCGGCAATCAGCCCCAGCATTTT. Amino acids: CASKLGRGNQPQHF.

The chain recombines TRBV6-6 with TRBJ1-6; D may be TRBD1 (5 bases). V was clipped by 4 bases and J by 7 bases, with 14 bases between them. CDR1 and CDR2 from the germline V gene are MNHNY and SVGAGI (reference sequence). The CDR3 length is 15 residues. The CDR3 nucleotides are TGTGCCAGCAGTTCCCAGGACATCTCGAATTCACCCCTCCACTTT. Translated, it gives CASSSQDISNSPLHF.

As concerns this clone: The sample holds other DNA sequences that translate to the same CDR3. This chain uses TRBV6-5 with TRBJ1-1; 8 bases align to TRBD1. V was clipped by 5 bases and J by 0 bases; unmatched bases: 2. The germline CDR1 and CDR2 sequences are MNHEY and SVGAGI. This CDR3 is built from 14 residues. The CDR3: CASSRTGMNTEAFF. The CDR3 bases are TGTGCCAGCAGTCGGACAGGGATGAACACTGAAGCTTTCTTT.

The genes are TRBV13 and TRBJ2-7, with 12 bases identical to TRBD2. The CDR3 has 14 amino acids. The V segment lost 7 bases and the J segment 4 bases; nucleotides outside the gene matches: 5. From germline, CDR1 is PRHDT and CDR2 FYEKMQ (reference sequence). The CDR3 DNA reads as TGTGCCAGCATCCTAGCGGGAGGGGAATACGAGCAGTACTTC. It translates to CASILAGGEYEQYF.

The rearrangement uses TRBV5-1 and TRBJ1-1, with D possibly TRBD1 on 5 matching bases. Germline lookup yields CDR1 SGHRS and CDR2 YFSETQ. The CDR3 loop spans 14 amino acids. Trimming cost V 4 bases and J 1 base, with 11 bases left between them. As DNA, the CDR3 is TGCGCCAGCAGCATCGACAGCGCGAACACTGAAGCTTTCTTT. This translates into CASSIDSANTEAFF.

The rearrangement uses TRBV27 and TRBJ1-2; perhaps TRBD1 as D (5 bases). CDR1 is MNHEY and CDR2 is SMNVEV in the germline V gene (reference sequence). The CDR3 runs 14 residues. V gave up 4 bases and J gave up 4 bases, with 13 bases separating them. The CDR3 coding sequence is TGTGCCAGCAGTTGGGGGAGGGAGGGCTATGGCTACACCTTC. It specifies CASSWGREGYGYTF.

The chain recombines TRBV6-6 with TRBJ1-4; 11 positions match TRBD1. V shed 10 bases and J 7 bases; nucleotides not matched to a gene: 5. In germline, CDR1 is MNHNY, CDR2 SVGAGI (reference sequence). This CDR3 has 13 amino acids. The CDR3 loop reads CATTDRGREKLFF. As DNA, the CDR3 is TGTGCCACCACGGACAGGGGGCGTGAAAAACTGTTTTTT.

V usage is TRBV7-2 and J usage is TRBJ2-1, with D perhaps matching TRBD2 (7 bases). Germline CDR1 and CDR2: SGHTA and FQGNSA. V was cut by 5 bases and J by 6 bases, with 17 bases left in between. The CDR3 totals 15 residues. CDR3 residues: CASSAHGGRSNEQFF. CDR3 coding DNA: TGTGCCAGCAGCGCCCACGGGGGGCGATCCAATGAGCAGTTCTTC. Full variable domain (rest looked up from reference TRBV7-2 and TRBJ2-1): GAGVSQSPSNKVTEKGKDVELRCDPISGHTALYWYRQSLGQGLEFLIYFQGNSAPDKSGLPSDRFSAERTGGSVSTLTIQRTQQEDSAVYLCASSAHGGRSNEQFFGPGTRLTVL.